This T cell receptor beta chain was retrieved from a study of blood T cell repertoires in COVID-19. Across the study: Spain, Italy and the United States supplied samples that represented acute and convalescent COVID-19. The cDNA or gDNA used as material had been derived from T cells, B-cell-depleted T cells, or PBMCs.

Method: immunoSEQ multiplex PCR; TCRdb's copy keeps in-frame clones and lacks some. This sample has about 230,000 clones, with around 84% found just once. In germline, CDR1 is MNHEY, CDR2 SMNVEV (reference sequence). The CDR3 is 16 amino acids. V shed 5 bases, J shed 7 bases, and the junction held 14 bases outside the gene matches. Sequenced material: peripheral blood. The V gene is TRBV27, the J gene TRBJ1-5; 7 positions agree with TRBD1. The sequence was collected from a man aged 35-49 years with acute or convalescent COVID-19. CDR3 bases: TGTGCCAGCAGTAAAACAAGACAGGGTTTCGGGCAGCCCCAGCATTTT. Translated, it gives CASSKTRQGFGQPQHF.